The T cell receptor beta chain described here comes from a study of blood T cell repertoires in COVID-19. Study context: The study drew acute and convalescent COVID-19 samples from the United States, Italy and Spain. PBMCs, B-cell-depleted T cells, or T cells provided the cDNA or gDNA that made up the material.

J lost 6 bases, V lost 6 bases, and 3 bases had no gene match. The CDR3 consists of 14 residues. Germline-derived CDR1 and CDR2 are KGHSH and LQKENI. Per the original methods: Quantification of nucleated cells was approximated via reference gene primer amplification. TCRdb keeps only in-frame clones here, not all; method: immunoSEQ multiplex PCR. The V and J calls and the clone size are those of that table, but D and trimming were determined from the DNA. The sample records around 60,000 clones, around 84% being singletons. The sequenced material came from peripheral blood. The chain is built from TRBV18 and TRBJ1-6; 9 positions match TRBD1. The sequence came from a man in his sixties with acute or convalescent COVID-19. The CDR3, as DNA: TGTGCCAGCTCTAGGGACAGGGCTAATTCACCCCTCCACTTT. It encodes CASSRDRANSPLHF.